The TCR beta chain under discussion was sequenced for a study of cytomegalovirus exposure and HLA in healthy donors. The overall study: Membership in the Caucasian-associated ancestry cluster was found for 81% of a few hundred genotyped donors. Findings and limits, study-wide: Later analysis revealed greater clonal expansion in HLA-associated TCR beta chains than in equally common others. Segments of the TCR beta V type were, in most cases, productive about 87% or about 30% of the time in an earlier analysis. While the bulk of TCR sequences proved rare, some public TCRs turned up in many donors.

PCR involved 60 Vbeta and 13 Jbeta primers. The protocol was immunoSEQ multiplex PCR, while the TCRdb copy is restricted to in-frame clones and leaves out a portion. The sample shows 210,000 or so clones, approximately 80% of them seen only once. Points on this clone: Its target is not known.

In germline, CDR1 is MDHEN, CDR2 SYDVKM. V gave up 6 bases and J gave up 5 bases, with 16 bases separating them. The CDR3 runs 15 residues. This TCR derives from a girl under 18 in good health and CMV-seronegative. The chain carries TRBV28 and TRBJ1-4, with TRBD1 as a possible D gene (6 bases). Sequenced: PBMCs. In DNA, the CDR3 is TGTGCCAGCAGAGACTCCGGGACAAAGAATGAAAAACTGTTTTTT. It encodes CASRDSGTKNEKLFF. The variable domain in full, completed from reference TRBV28 and TRBJ1-4, reads DVKVTQSSRYLVKRTGEKVFLECVQDMDHENMFWYRQDPGLGLRLIYFSYDVKMKEKGDIPEGYSVSREKKERFSLILESASTNQTSMYLCASRDSGTKNEKLFFGSGTQLSVL.